Shown below are 8 T cell receptor beta chains from a single sample sequenced in a study of cytomegalovirus exposure and HLA in healthy donors. Only in-frame clones appear in the TCRdb table, and some are missing; sequencing was by immunoSEQ multiplex PCR. Of 50,000 to 80,000 clones listed, roughly 89% are singletons. The sample consisted of PBMCs. Receptors originate from a woman under 30 in good health and CMV-seronegative.

This clone showed up just a few times. CDR3 in amino acids: CASSASSGETQYF. Here the CDR3 DNA reads TGCGCCAGCAGTGCGAGTTCAGGGGAGACCCAGTACTTC. This sequence joins TRBV10-1 and TRBJ2-5, with a possible D match to TRBD1 (5 bases). The ends were cut back, 4 bases at V and 5 bases at J, with 11 bases in the middle. The germline gives CDR1 WNHNN, CDR2 SYGVQD (reference sequence). CDR3 size: 13 residues.

This sequence joins TRBV6-5 and TRBJ1-5; D ambiguous. The V and J ends lost 7 bases and 4 bases respectively, with 8 bases between them. Germline CDR1 and CDR2: MNHEY and SVGAGI. The length of the CDR3 is 12 residues. The CDR3 sequence is CASNGVNQPQHF. Here the CDR3 DNA reads TGTGCCAGCAACGGGGTTAATCAGCCCCAGCATTTT.

In DNA, the CDR3 is TGTGCCAGCAGTGGCCCTGCCCAAGAGACCCAGTACTTC. It yields the protein CASSGPAQETQYF. V gene TRBV28 combines with J gene TRBJ2-5; D not resolved. Trimming pared 5 bases from V and 1 base from J, leaving 8 bases between. Per germline, CDR1 MDHEN and CDR2 SYDVKM. CDR3 length equals 13 residues.

V gene TRBV4-2 combines with J gene TRBJ2-7; D possibly corresponds to TRBD1 (5 bases). V lost 0 bases and J 4 bases, leaving 10 bases between the germline ends. The CDR3 is 14 residues long. Germline values: CDR1 LGHNA, CDR2 YNFKEQ. The CDR3 DNA is TGTGCCAGCAGCCAAGATGGACAAAATTACGAGCAGTACTTC. Protein sequence: CASSQDGQNYEQYF.

The genes are TRBV7-9 and TRBJ1-2, with a tentative D call TRBD1 (5 bases). The germline CDR1 and CDR2 sequences are SEHNR and FQNEAQ (reference sequence). CDR3 length equals 12 residues. Between the trimmed V and J ends, which lost 4 bases and 3 bases, there was a span of 6 bases. CDR3 sequence: CASSSGDYGYTF. The DNA for the CDR3 is TGTGCCAGCAGCTCGGGGGACTATGGCTACACCTTC.

In its sample, this clone was seen once. V usage is TRBV4-2 and J usage is TRBJ2-7, with TRBD1 matching over 10 bases. This CDR3 is 15 amino acids long. Per germline, CDR1 LGHNA and CDR2 YNFKEQ. Unmatched junction bases numbered 2, after V lost 3 bases and J lost 0 bases. CDR3 protein: CASSHRDRGSYEQYF. CDR3 nucleotides: TGTGCCAGCAGCCACCGGGACAGGGGCTCCTACGAGCAGTACTTC.

The chain links TRBV9 to TRBJ2-7; 8 bases line up with TRBD2. Germline-derived CDR1 and CDR2 are SGDLS and YYNGEE. The CDR3 is made up of 16 amino acids. Germline trimming cut 4 bases from V and 7 bases from J; bases unmatched to any gene: 16. The CDR3 DNA sequence: TGTGCCAGCAGCCCCAGTAGCGGGGTAAGCCTAAGAGAGCAGTACTTC. Translating it yields CASSPSSGVSLREQYF. Drawing the rest from reference TRBV9 and TRBJ2-7, the complete variable domain is DSGVTQTPKHLITATGQRVTLRCSPRSGDLSVYWYQQSLDQGLQFLIQYYNGEERAKGNILERFSAQQFPDLHSELNLSSLELGDSALYFCASSPSSGVSLREQYFGPGTRLTVT.

The J gene is TRBJ1-4, the V gene TRBV7-9, with a weak D call TRBD1 (5 bases). Germline V lookup: CDR1 SEHNR, CDR2 FQNEAQ (reference sequence). CDR3 length equals 13 residues. V dropped 2 bases and J dropped 14 bases, with 15 bases sitting between them. The CDR3 sequence: CASSLLGAPVLFF. The CDR3 DNA sequence: TGTGCCAGCAGCTTACTTGGGGCGCCGGTGCTGTTTTTT.